This passage covers 11 T cell receptor beta chains from one sample sequenced in a study of CD8 T cells in ankylosing spondylitis. TCRdb reprocessed the 5' RACE reads with MiXCR, giving one entry per CDR3 protein. The sample records 200,000 to 300,000 distinct CDR3 sequences, roughly a tenth being singletons. The sequenced material came from blood, either unsorted or a sorted T cell fraction (not recorded which). Receptors originate from a male donor with ankylosing spondylitis or in good health (not recorded which).

The chain combines TRBV15 with TRBJ2-7; 11 nucleotides align to TRBD2. Losses at the gene ends were 5 bases for V and 5 bases for J; bases not matched to a gene: 5. CDR3 size: 14 residues. CDR1 and CDR2 from the germline V gene are LNHNV and YYDKDF (reference sequence). The CDR3 DNA reads as TGTGCCACCAGCCTTAGCGGGAGGGTTAACGAGCAGTACTTC. As protein: CATSLSGRVNEQYF.

With regard to this clonotype: A much larger clonotype is one base distant, so this may be a read error. The chain uses TRBV5-1 and TRBJ2-2; TRBD1 aligns across 8 bases. CDR3 length: 14 amino acids. Looked up from germline, CDR1 is SGHRS and CDR2 is YFSETQ. The CDR3 bases are TGCGCCGGCAGCGTGACAGGGGTAACCGGGGAGCTGTTTTTT. Translation: CAGSVTGVTGELFF.

This clonotype was seen at least ten times. The chain links TRBV20-1 to TRBJ2-1; D is ambiguous. Between the trimmed V and J ends, which lost 5 bases and 8 bases, there was a span of 7 bases. Germline V lookup: CDR1 DFQATT, CDR2 SNEGSKA (reference sequence). This CDR3 spans 10 amino acids. The CDR3 spells CSARLDEQFF. The CDR3 bases are TGCAGTGCTCGATTGGATGAGCAGTTCTTC.

This clonotype was counted many times. V is TRBV5-1 and J is TRBJ1-4, with 10 bases aligning to TRBD1. Losses at the gene ends were 2 bases for V and 6 bases for J; bases not matched to a gene: 1. The germline CDR1 and CDR2 sequences are SGHRS and YFSETQ. This CDR3 spans 14 amino acids. CDR3 region: CASSFGTGDEKLFF. The CDR3 nucleotides read TGCGCCAGCAGCTTCGGGACAGGGGATGAAAAACTGTTTTTT.

This clonotype was seen ten or more times. The rearrangement joins TRBV20-1 to TRBJ2-4; D is uncertain. The length of the CDR3 is 15 residues. The germline gives CDR1 DFQATT, CDR2 SNEGSKA (reference sequence). V shed 3 bases and J shed 1 base, with 13 bases lying between them. CDR3 in DNA: TGCAGTGCTAGTGATACCCGTGGTGCCAAAAACATTCAGTACTTC. It translates to CSASDTRGAKNIQYF.

This clonotype was found many times. V gene TRBV4-2 combines with J gene TRBJ2-1; 10 positions agree with TRBD2. CDR3 length: 16 amino acids. The germline gives CDR1 LGHNA, CDR2 YNFKEQ. V shed 4 bases and J 0 bases; nucleotides not matched to a gene: 3. The CDR3 DNA sequence: TGTGCCAGCAGCCTGGGGACTAGCGTCTCCTACAATGAGCAGTTCTTC. This encodes CASSLGTSVSYNEQFF.

This clonotype occurred many times. V usage is TRBV7-2 and J usage is TRBJ2-5; 11 bases map to TRBD2. Per germline, CDR1 SGHTA and CDR2 FQGNSA. J gave up 1 base and V 6 bases, and 7 bases lay outside the gene matches. This CDR3 is 16 amino acids long. CDR3 bases: TGTGCCAGCAGTCCGGAGACTAGCGGGACCCAAGAGACCCAGTACTTC. Protein product: CASSPETSGTQETQYF.

The rearrangement joins TRBV3-1 to TRBJ2-1, with 10 bases aligning to TRBD2. Germline V gene sequence: CDR1 LGHDT, CDR2 YNNKEL (reference sequence). V was pared by 3 bases and J by 12 bases, with 8 bases of the junction left unmatched. The CDR3 length is 14 residues. The CDR3 nucleotides are TGTGCCAGCAGCCACGGGACTAGCGCTCCAGGGCAGTTCTTC. Translated, it gives CASSHGTSAPGQFF.

This clonotype was detected ten times or more. The chain couples TRBV6-2 or TRBV6-3 to TRBJ2-7; D is unclear. Trimming pared 7 bases from V and 2 bases from J, leaving 9 bases between. Looked up from germline, CDR1 is MNHEY and CDR2 is SVGEGT. The CDR3 loop spans 12 amino acids. This CDR3 is CASTDTPYEQYF. The CDR3 DNA reads TGTGCCAGCACTGACACCCCCTACGAGCAGTACTTC.

This clonotype was detected ten times or more. Just one base apart from a much larger clone, this may be a read error. The genes are TRBV6-2 or TRBV6-3 and TRBJ2-2, with D unresolved. Per germline, CDR1 MNHEY and CDR2 SVGEGT. CDR3 length: 13 residues. V was shortened by 1 base and J by 4 bases, with 4 bases between the two germline ends. This CDR3 is CASSYYATGELFF. In nucleotides, the CDR3 is TGTGCCAGCAGTTACTACGCCACCGGGGAGCTGTTTTTT.

The chain couples TRBV7-9 to TRBJ2-5; D is undetermined. Germline V CDR1 and CDR2: SEHNR, FQNEAQ (reference sequence). The CDR3 is made up of 12 amino acids. V was clipped by 3 bases and J by 3 bases, with 5 bases between them. CDR3 bases: TGTGCCAGCAGCTTGATCGAAGAGACCCAGTACTTC. This translates into CASSLIEETQYF. Looking up the rest from reference TRBV7-9 and TRBJ2-5 gives the full variable domain: DTGVSQNPRHKITKRGQNVTFRCDPISEHNRLYWYRQTLGQGPEFLTYFQNEAQLEKSRLLSDRFSAERPKGSFSTLEIQRTEQGDSAMYLCASSLIEETQYFGPGTRLLVL.